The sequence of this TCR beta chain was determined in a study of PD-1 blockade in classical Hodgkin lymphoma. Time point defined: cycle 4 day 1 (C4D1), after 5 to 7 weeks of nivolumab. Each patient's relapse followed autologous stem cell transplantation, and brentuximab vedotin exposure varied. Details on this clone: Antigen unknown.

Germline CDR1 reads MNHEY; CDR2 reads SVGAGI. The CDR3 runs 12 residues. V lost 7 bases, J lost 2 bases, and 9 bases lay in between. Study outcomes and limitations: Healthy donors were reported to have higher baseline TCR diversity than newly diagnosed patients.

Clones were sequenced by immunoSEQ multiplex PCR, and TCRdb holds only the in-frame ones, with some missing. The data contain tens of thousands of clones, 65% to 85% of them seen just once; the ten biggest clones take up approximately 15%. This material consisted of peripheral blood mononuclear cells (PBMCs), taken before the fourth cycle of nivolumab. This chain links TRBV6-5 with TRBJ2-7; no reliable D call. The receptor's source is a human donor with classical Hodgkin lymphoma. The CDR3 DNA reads TGTGCCAGCATGGGCACAACCTACGAGCAGTACTTC. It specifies CASMGTTYEQYF.